This T cell receptor (beta chain) was captured in a study of vaccination effects on CD4 cells after COVID-19. Across the study: Samples gathered post-vaccine arrived a median of 72 days past the second dose. The study's findings and limits: The study found that only 1 of 255 vaccine-induced clones from healthy vaccinees cross-reacted with common cold coronaviruses.

Clones were sequenced by immunoSEQ multiplex PCR, and TCRdb holds only the in-frame ones, with some missing. The data show tens of thousands of clones, 70% to 85% seen once. ViraFEST assay sequencing came after antigen-specific CD4+ T cells were expanded with viral peptide pools. The culture ran for approximately nine days before CD4+ T cells were isolated. Participants received two doses of either the BNT162b2 or mRNA-1273 vaccine. IL-2 at 10 IU/ml and peptides at around 10 ug/ml were added to cultured PBMC, around 1.9 million per well. Researchers swapped half the medium for IL-2 medium on both days 3 and 7. The germline gives CDR1 MDHEN, CDR2 SYDVKM. CDR3 length equals 15 residues. V was clipped by 6 bases and J by 6 bases, with 20 bases between them. This clone appeared a single time. Its antigen is as yet unknown.

The chain carries TRBV28 and TRBJ1-2; D not resolved. Sequencing used CD4+ T cells from PBMCs cultured with HCoV-229E spike peptides, obtained after COVID-19 vaccination. The sequence derives from a human donor who received a COVID-19 vaccine. CDR3 DNA: TGTGCCAGCAGGCCTCGTGGCCTAACGGGTCATGGCTACACCTTC. Residues: CASRPRGLTGHGYTF.